This T cell receptor beta chain was found in a study of blood T cells in healthy people across ages. This CDR3 comprises 13 residues. Trimming cost V 10 bases and J 0 bases, with 12 bases left between them. Looked up from germline, CDR1 is MNHEY and CDR2 is SVGAGI. For the second PCR, which ran for about 6 to 12 cycles, a sample-barcoded 5' primer and a J-beta primer mix were used. MiXCR, applied by TCRdb to the 5' RACE reads, yields one record per CDR3 protein. In the table there are about 1.4 million distinct CDR3 sequences, approximately 63% of which are singletons. About this clonotype itself: Its antigen is currently unknown.

Whole-study findings and limits: TCR beta diversity tracked closely with naive T cell percentage. No conclusive comparison of naive versus antigen-experienced cells was possible with unsorted PBMCs. Estimated diversity that came from one million T cells was considered an underestimate.

This clonotype was obtained from a young man in good health. Sequencing input: blood. The rearrangement links TRBV6-5 to TRBJ1-2; no definite D call. The CDR3 loop reads CATLTAANYGYTF. In DNA form, the CDR3 reads TGTGCCACGCTCACGGCAGCTAACTATGGCTACACCTTC.